The 11 T cell receptor beta chains reported below all come from one sample, sequenced in a study of T cells after yellow fever vaccination. TCRdb recomputed calls from the 5' RACE reads with MiXCR, one row per CDR3 protein. The sample has about 500,000 distinct CDR3 sequences; roughly 17% are singletons. The sequencing here drew on PBMCs, taken 5 days after the first yellow fever vaccination. Receptor source: a man aged 18 to 35 who received the YFV17D yellow fever vaccine.

This clonotype was seen ten or more times. The chain uses TRBV4-1 and TRBJ1-4, with D possibly being TRBD1 (6 bases). The V and J ends lost 3 bases and 2 bases respectively, with 10 bases between them. CDR3 length: 15 amino acids. The germline V gene encodes CDR1 MGHRA and CDR2 YSYEKL. CDR3 loop: CASSQGTGTNEKLFF. The DNA of the CDR3 is TGCGCCAGCAGCCAGGGTACAGGGACTAATGAAAAACTGTTTTTT.

The J gene is TRBJ1-5, the V gene TRBV14; D unclear. The CDR3 is made up of 13 amino acids. V was cut by 4 bases and J by 7 bases, with 11 bases left in between. Per the germline V gene, CDR1 is SGHDN and CDR2 is FVKESK. CDR3: CASSLAEGQPQHF. CDR3 in DNA: TGTGCCAGCAGCCTAGCTGAGGGACAGCCCCAGCATTTT.

CDR3 sequence: CASSQGGALNTGELFF. CDR3 sequence (DNA): TGCGCCAGCAGCCAAGGGGGGGCCCTAAACACCGGGGAGCTGTTTTTT. The chain employs TRBV4-1 and TRBJ2-2; D is tentatively TRBD1 or TRBD2 (6 bases each). This CDR3 comprises 16 residues. Germline V CDR1 and CDR2: MGHRA, YSYEKL. Trimming took 1 base from V and 2 from J, leaving 11 bases between them.

The rearrangement links TRBV7-2 to TRBJ2-5, with D possibly matching TRBD2 (7 bases). CDR1 and CDR2 from the germline V gene are SGHTA and FQGNSA. Between the trimmed V and J ends, which lost 4 bases and 9 bases, there was a span of 21 bases. There are 15 residues in the CDR3. CDR3 coding DNA: TGTGCCAGCAGCTCGGGGGGCACACGGGGTTTGCCCCAGTACTTC. The encoded protein is CASSSGGTRGLPQYF.

CDR3 region: CASSPRLAGGDYNEQFF. The CDR3 nucleotides are TGTGCCAGCAGCCCAAGACTAGCGGGGGGGGATTACAATGAGCAGTTCTTC. This rearrangement joins TRBV12-3 or TRBV12-4 to TRBJ2-1, with 14 bases aligning to TRBD2. This CDR3 contains 17 residues. Trimming at V came to 6 bases and at J to 4 bases, leaving 8 bases not matched to a gene.

J is TRBJ2-7 and V is TRBV5-1; 7 bases align to TRBD2. The CDR3 loop spans 15 amino acids. The germline gives CDR1 SGHRS, CDR2 YFSETQ. After removal of 0 bases from V and 0 bases from J, the junction contained 3 bases not matched to a gene. CDR3 nucleotides: TGCGCCAGCAGCTTGGCAGCGGGGTCCTCCTACGAGCAGTACGTC. It yields the protein CASSLAAGSSYEQYV.

At least ten counts were recorded for this clonotype. The rearrangement links TRBV11-2 to TRBJ1-3; 10 bases map to TRBD1. Germline assignment: CDR1 SGHAT and CDR2 FQNNGV. CDR3 length: 18 residues. The J segment lost 2 bases and the V segment lost 5 bases, leaving 12 bases of the junction unmatched. CDR3 DNA: TGTGCCAGCAGCCCCGGATGGGGACAGGGGTTGCCTGGAAACACCATATATTTT. Amino acids: CASSPGWGQGLPGNTIYF.

This clonotype occurred a few times. V gene TRBV4-1 combines with J gene TRBJ2-7; 9 bases fit TRBD1. Germline values: CDR1 MGHRA, CDR2 YSYEKL. CDR3 size: 15 residues. V was pared by 4 bases and J by 1 base, with 5 bases of the junction left unmatched. CDR3 sequence: CASSPRGTGSYEQYF. The CDR3 DNA sequence: TGCGCCAGCAGCCCACGCGGGACAGGGTCCTACGAGCAGTACTTC.

This chain uses TRBV5-1 with TRBJ1-4; D gene ambiguous. The CDR3 runs 15 residues. V dropped 4 bases and J dropped 0 bases, with 10 bases sitting between them. Germline CDR1 and CDR2: SGHRS and YFSETQ. The CDR3 sequence: CASSPRAPTNEKLFF. For the CDR3, the DNA is TGCGCCAGCAGCCCCCGGGCACCAACTAATGAAAAACTGTTTTTT.

The chain employs TRBV6-1 and TRBJ1-3; D not certain. Germline values: CDR1 MNHNS, CDR2 SASEGT. The germline V and J ends were trimmed by 5 bases and 0 bases, with 11 bases remaining between them. This CDR3 spans 15 amino acids. The CDR3 reads CASSPPRHSGNTIYF. The CDR3 region has the DNA TGTGCCAGCAGTCCCCCCAGACACTCTGGAAACACCATATATTTT.

This clonotype was observed a handful of times. The rearrangement joins TRBV5-1 to TRBJ1-4; D may be TRBD1 (5 bases). V was clipped by 4 bases and J by 7 bases, with 17 bases between them. The CDR3 is made up of 15 amino acids. From germline, CDR1 is SGHRS and CDR2 YFSETQ. For the CDR3, the DNA is TGCGCCAGCAGCCTGGACCCTTATAGGGGTGAAAAACTGTTTTTT. It translates to CASSLDPYRGEKLFF. The variable domain in full, with the rest retrieved from reference TRBV5-1 and TRBJ1-4, is KAGVTQTPRYLIKTRGQQVTLSCSPISGHRSVSWYQQTPGQGLQFLFEYFSETQRNKGNFPGRFSGRQFSNSRSEMNVSTLELGDSALYLCASSLDPYRGEKLFFGSGTQLSVL.